These T cell receptor beta chains were read from a single sample in a study of cytomegalovirus exposure and HLA in healthy donors. Generated by immunoSEQ multiplex PCR, the TCRdb table keeps only in-frame clones and is missing some. The clone table shows 100,000 to 150,000 clones, with the ten largest holding around 1.6%. Sequencing was carried out using PBMCs. These receptors all stem from a woman between 40 and 50 years old in good health and CMV-seropositive. The CDR3 runs from the conserved cysteine through the conserved F or W. D genes are given only for firm matches. The size entry is marked missing in some rows and otherwise reads once, few, many or a size class.

>TRBJ1-5|TRBD1|medium-sized|TRBV6-1
TGTGCCAGCACTCAGGGACAGGGTTATCAGCCCCAGCATTTT
CASTQGQGYQPQHF
>TRBJ2-7|.|.|TRBV28
TGTGCCAGCAGTCCCACGGTCACTTCGCAGTACTTC
CASSPTVTSQYF
>TRBJ2-7|TRBD2|.|TRBV6-5
TGTGCCAGCACTCGAAGCGGGAGCTTCGCCGAGCAGTACTTC
CASTRSGSFAEQYF
>TRBJ1-1|.|.|TRBV5-4
TGTGCCAGCAGCTTCATAGGGAGGGACCCCACTGAAGCTTTCTTT
CASSFIGRDPTEAFF
>TRBJ2-2|TRBD2|.|TRBV19
TGTGCCACACGGTCCTTACTAGCGGGTTACACCGGGGAGCTGTTTTTT
CATRSLLAGYTGELFF
>TRBJ2-7|.|.|TRBV1
TGCACCAGCAGCCCGGGAACTAGCGGGAGTCAATGGGTCGAGCAGTACTTC
CTSSPGTSGSQWVEQYF
>TRBJ1-2|TRBD1|.|TRBV6-1
TGTGCCAGCAGACTGGGGACAGGGGGCAACTATGGCTACACCTTC
CASRLGTGGNYGYTF
>TRBJ2-1|TRBD2|.|TRBV4-3
TGCACCAGCAGCCAAACAACCGGGACTAGCGTTGTAGGGATCTACAATGAGCAGTTCTTC
CTSSQTTGTSVVGIYNEQFF
>TRBJ2-7|TRBD2|.|TRBV6-1
TGTGCCGGAGGGTCGCTAGCGGACTACCCCACGGGGCAGTACTTC
CAGGSLADYPTGQYF
>TRBJ2-2|.|.|TRBV6-4
TGTGCCAGCAGTGGGTCCTCGGGGGACACCGGGGAGCTGTTTTTT
CASSGSSGDTGELFF
>TRBJ2-1|.|.|TRBV2
TGTGCCAGCACCCTCTCCGGTGAGCAGTTCTTC
CASTLSGEQFF
>TRBJ1-5|.|.|TRBV9
TGTGCCAGCAGCGAGGGGCAACTTAGCAATCAGCCCCAGCATTTT
CASSEGQLSNQPQHF
>TRBJ2-3|.|.|TRBV28
TGTGCCAGCAGAAGGCCGCAGGGCGGCACAGATACGCAGTATTTT
CASRRPQGGTDTQYF
>TRBJ2-7|.|.|TRBV9
TGTGCCAGCAGCGTAGGGCTGTCCTACGAGCAGTACTTC
CASSVGLSYEQYF
>TRBJ2-2|TRBD1|.|TRBV7-2
TGTGCCAGCAGATCCAGACAGGGTCAGGTTACCGGGGAGCTGTTTTTT
CASRSRQGQVTGELFF
>TRBJ1-3|TRBD1|.|TRBV13
TGTGCCAGCAGCTTAACCCCGGGACAGGGGGCGTCTGGAAACACCATATATTTT
CASSLTPGQGASGNTIYF
>TRBJ1-4|.|.|TRBV7-6
TGTGCCAGCAGCTTAGTGGGACCCCCCAGGGGTGAAAAACTGTTTTTT
CASSLVGPPRGEKLFF
>TRBJ2-7|.|.|TRBV19
TGTGCCACCGGGGGACAGCGGATTTACGAGCAGTACTTC
CATGGQRIYEQYF
>TRBJ1-5|.|.|TRBV11-2
TGTGCCAGCAGCTTATGGGGGCGCAATCAGCCCCAGCATTTT
CASSLWGRNQPQHF
>TRBJ1-5|TRBD1|.|TRBV6-1
TGTGCCAGCTCACAGGGGGTCTGGCAGCCCCAGCATTTT
CASSQGVWQPQHF
>TRBJ2-4|TRBD1|.|TRBV18
TGTGCCAGCTCACCTCTTTCGGGACAGGGTAGCCAAAACATTCAGTACTTC
CASSPLSGQGSQNIQYF
>TRBJ1-3|.|.|TRBV2
TGTGCCAGCAGTGAATACCTGGCCGCTGGAAACACCATATATTTT
CASSEYLAAGNTIYF
>TRBJ2-1|TRBD2|.|TRBV7-3
TGTGCCAGCAGCTCAGGGACTAGCGGGAATAATGAGCAGTTCTTC
CASSSGTSGNNEQFF
>TRBJ2-7|.|.|TRBV10-1
TGCGCCAGCAGTGAGGGGGGGAGTCTAATCGAGCAGTACTTC
CASSEGGSLIEQYF
>TRBJ2-7|.|.|TRBV7-9
TGTGCCAGCAGCCCAGGCCACTCCTACGAGCAGTACTTC
CASSPGHSYEQYF
>TRBJ2-2|.|.|TRBV13
TGTGCCAGCAGCCCGCCGCAGGGGGAGGCCGGGGAGCTGTTTTTT
CASSPPQGEAGELFF
>TRBJ2-7|TRBD1|.|TRBV7-2
TGTGCCAGCAGCTTAACCCCGGGACAGTCCTACGAGCAGTACTTC
CASSLTPGQSYEQYF
>TRBJ2-7|.|.|TRBV6-5
TGTGCCAGCAGTTACTCGGGAGGTACTTGGGGAAACGAGCAGTACTTC
CASSYSGGTWGNEQYF
>TRBJ2-7|TRBD2|.|TRBV4-1
TGCGCCAGCAGCCCGACTAGCGAGACCTACGAGCAGTACTTC
CASSPTSETYEQYF
>TRBJ2-1|.|.|TRBV4-3
TGCGCCAGCAGCCAGGGGGGGCGGCCTTTCAATGAGCAGTTCTTC
CASSQGGRPFNEQFF
>TRBJ2-3|TRBD2|.|TRBV5-1
TGCGCCAGCAGCTTCAAACTAGCGGGAGCGTCGGTAGATACGCAGTATTTT
CASSFKLAGASVDTQYF
>TRBJ1-1|.|.|TRBV7-8
TGTGCCAGCAGCTTAGAAGGGGCGGGGTGGGGCACTGAAGCTTTCTTT
CASSLEGAGWGTEAFF
>TRBJ2-7|TRBD1|.|TRBV2
TGTGCCAGCAGTCACAGGGGGCTCAGCTCCTACGAGCAGTACTTC
CASSHRGLSSYEQYF
>TRBJ1-2|.|.|TRBV5-1
TGCGCCAGCAGCGTACAGGAGAACTATGGCTACACCTTC
CASSVQENYGYTF
>TRBJ2-7|TRBD1|.|TRBV5-8
TGTGCCAGCAGCTTAACAGGGGGCCTAAGCTCCTACGAGCAGTACTTC
CASSLTGGLSSYEQYF
>TRBJ1-4|.|.|TRBV10-3
TGTGCCATCAGCGGGACGGCTATCGGGGGGGACCGGGCTACTAATGAAAAACTGTTTTTT
CAISGTAIGGDRATNEKLFF
>TRBJ2-3|TRBD2|.|TRBV5-6
TGTGCCAGCAGCACTCTTCGGACTAGCGGGAGGGTAACAGATACGCAGTATTTT
CASSTLRTSGRVTDTQYF
>TRBJ2-1|.|.|TRBV18
TGTGCCAGCTCAGAACCCCGGGGTAATGAGCAGTTCTTC
CASSEPRGNEQFF
>TRBJ1-2|.|.|TRBV19
TGTGCCAGTAGTAACAGGGTGGATGGCTACACCTTC
CASSNRVDGYTF
>TRBJ1-6|.|.|TRBV5-6
TGTGCCAGCGGATCCGGGAATAATTCACCCCTCCACTTT
CASGSGNNSPLHF
>TRBJ2-5|TRBD2|.|TRBV28
TGTGCCAGCAGTTTATCCCTAGCGGGAGGAGGAGAGACCCAGTACTTC
CASSLSLAGGGETQYF
>TRBJ1-2|TRBD1|.|TRBV30
TGTGCCTGGAGAGGGGACAGGGGAAAACGTGGCTACACCTTC
CAWRGDRGKRGYTF
>TRBJ1-2|TRBD1|.|TRBV18
TGTGCCAGCTCACCCACGGACAGGGCGGCTGGCTACACCTTC
CASSPTDRAAGYTF
>TRBJ2-3|.|.|TRBV21-1
TGTGCCAGCAGCAAAGCGCGAACTAGCGGGAGGGAGGGCACAGATACGCAGTATTTT
CASSKARTSGREGTDTQYF
>TRBJ1-1|TRBD1|.|TRBV28
TGTGCCAGCAGTGGGCCTAGGACAGGAAATATGAACACTGAAGCTTTCTTT
CASSGPRTGNMNTEAFF